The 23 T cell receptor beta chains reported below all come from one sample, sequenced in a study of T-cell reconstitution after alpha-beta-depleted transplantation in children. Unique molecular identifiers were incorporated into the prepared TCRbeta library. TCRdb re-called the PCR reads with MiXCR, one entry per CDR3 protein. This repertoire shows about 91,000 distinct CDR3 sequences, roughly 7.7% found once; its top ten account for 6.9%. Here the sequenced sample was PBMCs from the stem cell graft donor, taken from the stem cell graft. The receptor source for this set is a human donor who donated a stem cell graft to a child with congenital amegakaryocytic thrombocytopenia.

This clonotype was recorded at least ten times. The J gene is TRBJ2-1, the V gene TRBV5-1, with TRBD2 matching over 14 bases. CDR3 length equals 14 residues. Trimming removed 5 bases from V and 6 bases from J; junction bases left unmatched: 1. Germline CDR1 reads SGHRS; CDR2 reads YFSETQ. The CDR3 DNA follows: TGCGCCAGCAGGACTAGCGGGAGGGCCAATGAGCAGTTCTTC. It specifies CASRTSGRANEQFF.

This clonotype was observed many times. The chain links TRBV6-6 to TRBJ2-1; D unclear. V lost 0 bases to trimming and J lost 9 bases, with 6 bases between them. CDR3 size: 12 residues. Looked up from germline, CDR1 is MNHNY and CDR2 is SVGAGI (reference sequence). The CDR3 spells CASSYSLAEQFF. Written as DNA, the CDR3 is TGTGCCAGCAGTTACTCTCTGGCTGAGCAGTTCTTC.

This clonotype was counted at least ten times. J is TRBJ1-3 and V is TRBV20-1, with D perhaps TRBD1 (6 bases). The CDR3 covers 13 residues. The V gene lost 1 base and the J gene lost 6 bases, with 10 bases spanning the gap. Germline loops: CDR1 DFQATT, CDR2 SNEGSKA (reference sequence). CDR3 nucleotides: TGCAGTGCTAGAGCGGGGGGCGCAAACACCATATATTTT. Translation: CSARAGGANTIYF.

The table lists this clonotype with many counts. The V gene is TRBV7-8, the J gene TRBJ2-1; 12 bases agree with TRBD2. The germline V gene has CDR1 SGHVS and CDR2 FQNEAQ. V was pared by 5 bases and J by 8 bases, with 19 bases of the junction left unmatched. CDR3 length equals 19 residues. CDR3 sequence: CASSTREPGLAGFSDEQFF. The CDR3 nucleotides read TGTGCCAGCAGCACACGAGAGCCGGGACTAGCGGGTTTTTCAGATGAGCAGTTCTTC.

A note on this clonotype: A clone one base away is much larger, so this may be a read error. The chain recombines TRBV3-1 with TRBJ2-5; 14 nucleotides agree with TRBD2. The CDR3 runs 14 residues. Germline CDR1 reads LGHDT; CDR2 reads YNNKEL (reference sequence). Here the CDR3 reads CAAGTSGSGEAQYF. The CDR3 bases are TGTGCCGCGGGGACTAGCGGGAGCGGAGAGGCCCAGTACTTC.

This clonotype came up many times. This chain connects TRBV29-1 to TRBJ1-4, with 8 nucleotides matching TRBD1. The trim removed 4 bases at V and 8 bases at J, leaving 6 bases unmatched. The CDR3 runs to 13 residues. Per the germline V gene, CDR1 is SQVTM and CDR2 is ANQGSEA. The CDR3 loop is CSVGTGFEEKLFF. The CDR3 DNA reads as TGCAGCGTTGGGACAGGGTTCGAGGAAAAACTGTTTTTT.

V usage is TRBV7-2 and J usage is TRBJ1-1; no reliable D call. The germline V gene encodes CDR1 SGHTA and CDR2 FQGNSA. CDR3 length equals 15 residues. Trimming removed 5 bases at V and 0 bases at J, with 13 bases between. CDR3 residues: CASSPQRVVNTEAFF. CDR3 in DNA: TGTGCCAGCAGCCCACAGCGGGTCGTGAACACTGAAGCTTTCTTT. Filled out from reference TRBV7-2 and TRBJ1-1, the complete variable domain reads GAGVSQSPSNKVTEKGKDVELRCDPISGHTALYWYRQSLGQGLEFLIYFQGNSAPDKSGLPSDRFSAERTGGSVSTLTIQRTQQEDSAVYLCASSPQRVVNTEAFFGQGTRLTVV.

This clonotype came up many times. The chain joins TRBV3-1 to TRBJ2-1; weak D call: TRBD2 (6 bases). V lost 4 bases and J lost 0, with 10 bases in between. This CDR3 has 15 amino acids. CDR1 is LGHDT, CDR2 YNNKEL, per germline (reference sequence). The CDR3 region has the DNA TGTGCCAGCAGCCTTGGCGGGGTCTCCTACAATGAGCAGTTCTTC. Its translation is CASSLGGVSYNEQFF.

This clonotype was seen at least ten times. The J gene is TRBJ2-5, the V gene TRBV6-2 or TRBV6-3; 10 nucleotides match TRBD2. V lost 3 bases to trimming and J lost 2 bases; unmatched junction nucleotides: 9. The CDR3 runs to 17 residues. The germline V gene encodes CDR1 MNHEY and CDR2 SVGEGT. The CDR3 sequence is CASSYLGGLAQQETQYF. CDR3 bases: TGTGCCAGCAGTTATTTAGGGGGACTAGCGCAACAAGAGACCCAGTACTTC.

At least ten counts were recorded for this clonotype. The CDR3 DNA follows: TGCAGTGCTGGACACCCCTTGAACACTGAAGCTTTCTTT. Protein: CSAGHPLNTEAFF. The chain recombines TRBV20-1 with TRBJ1-1, with D maybe TRBD1 (5 bases). V lost 5 bases, J lost 0 bases, and 10 bases lay in between. The CDR3 has 13 residues. CDR1 is DFQATT and CDR2 is SNEGSKA in the germline V gene (reference sequence).

The CDR3 sequence: CAISEWDRGNQPQHF. The CDR3, as DNA: TGTGCCATCAGTGAATGGGACAGGGGAAATCAGCCCCAGCATTTT. The chain recombines TRBV10-3 with TRBJ1-5, with 10 bases fitting TRBD1. CDR1 and CDR2 from the germline V gene are ENHRY and SYGVKD. V gave up 3 bases and J gave up 4 bases; unmatched junction bases: 3. CDR3 length: 15 residues.

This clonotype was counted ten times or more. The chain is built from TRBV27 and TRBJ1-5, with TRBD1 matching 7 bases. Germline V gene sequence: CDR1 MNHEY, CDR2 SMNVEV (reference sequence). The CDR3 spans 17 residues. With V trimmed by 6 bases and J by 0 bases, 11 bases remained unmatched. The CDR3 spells CASRIDRESYSNQPQHF. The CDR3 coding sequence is TGTGCCAGCAGGATAGACAGGGAAAGTTATAGCAATCAGCCCCAGCATTTT.

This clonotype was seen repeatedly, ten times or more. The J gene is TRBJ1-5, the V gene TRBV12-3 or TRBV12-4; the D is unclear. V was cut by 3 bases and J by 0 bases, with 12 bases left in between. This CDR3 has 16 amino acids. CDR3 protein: CASSLGQFYSNQPQHF. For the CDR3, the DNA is TGTGCCAGCAGTTTGGGTCAGTTTTATAGCAATCAGCCCCAGCATTTT.

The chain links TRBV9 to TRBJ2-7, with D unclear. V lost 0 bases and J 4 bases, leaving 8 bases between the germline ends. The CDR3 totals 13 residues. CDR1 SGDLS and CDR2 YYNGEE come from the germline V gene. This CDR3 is CASSVALSYEQYF. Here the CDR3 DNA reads TGTGCCAGCAGCGTAGCTCTCTCGTACGAGCAGTACTTC.

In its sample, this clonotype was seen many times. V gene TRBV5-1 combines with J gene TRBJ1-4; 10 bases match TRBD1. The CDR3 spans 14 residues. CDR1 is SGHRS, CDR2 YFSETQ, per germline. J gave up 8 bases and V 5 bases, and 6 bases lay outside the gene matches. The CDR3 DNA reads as TGCGCCAGCAGAGCCGGGACAGGGGACGAAAAACTGTTTTTT. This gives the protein CASRAGTGDEKLFF.

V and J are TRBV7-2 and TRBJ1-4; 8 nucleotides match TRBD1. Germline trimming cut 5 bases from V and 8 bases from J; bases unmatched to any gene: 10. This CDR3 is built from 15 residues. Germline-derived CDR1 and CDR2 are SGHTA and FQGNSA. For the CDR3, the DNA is TGTGCCAGCAGCCGAGTGACAGGGGAGGACGAAAAACTGTTTTTT. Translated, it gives CASSRVTGEDEKLFF.

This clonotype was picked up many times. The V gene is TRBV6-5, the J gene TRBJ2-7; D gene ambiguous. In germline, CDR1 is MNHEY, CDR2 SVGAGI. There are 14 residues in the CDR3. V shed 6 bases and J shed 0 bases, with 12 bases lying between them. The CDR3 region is CASRRTASSYEQYF. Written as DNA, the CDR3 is TGTGCCAGCAGAAGGACGGCGTCCTCCTACGAGCAGTACTTC.

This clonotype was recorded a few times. DNA of the CDR3: TGTGCCAGCAGACTAGCGGCGAACACCGGGGAGCTGTTTTTT. Amino acids: CASRLAANTGELFF. The gene calls are TRBV2 and TRBJ2-2; 8 bases fit TRBD2. Germline trimming cut 6 bases from V and 0 bases from J; bases unmatched to any gene: 0. The CDR3 has 14 residues. Germline lookup yields CDR1 SNHLY and CDR2 FYNNEI.

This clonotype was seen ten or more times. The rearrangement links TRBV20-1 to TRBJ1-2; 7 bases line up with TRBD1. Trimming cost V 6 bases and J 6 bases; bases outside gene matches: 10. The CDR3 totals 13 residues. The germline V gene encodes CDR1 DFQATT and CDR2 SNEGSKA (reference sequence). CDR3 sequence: CSALTGNVDGYTF. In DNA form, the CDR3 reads TGCAGTGCGTTGACAGGGAACGTAGATGGCTACACCTTC.

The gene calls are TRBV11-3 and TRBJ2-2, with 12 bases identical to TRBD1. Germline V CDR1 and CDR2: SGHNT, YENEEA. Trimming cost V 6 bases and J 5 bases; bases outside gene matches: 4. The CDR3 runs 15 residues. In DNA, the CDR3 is TGTGCCAGCAGTCCGGGACAGGGGGCAACCGGGGAGCTGTTTTTT. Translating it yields CASSPGQGATGELFF.

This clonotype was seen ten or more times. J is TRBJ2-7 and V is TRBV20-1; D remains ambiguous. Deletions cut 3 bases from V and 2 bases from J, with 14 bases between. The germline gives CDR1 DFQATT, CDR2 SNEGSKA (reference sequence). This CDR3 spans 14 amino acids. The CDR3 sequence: CSASYPTGTYEQYF. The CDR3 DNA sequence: TGCAGTGCTAGCTATCCGACTGGCACCTACGAGCAGTACTTC.

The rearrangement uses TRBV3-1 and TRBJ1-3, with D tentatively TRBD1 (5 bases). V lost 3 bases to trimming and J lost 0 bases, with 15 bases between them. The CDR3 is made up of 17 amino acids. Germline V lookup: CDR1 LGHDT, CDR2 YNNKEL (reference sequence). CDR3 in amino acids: CASSQNPPGYSGNTIYF. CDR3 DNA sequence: TGTGCCAGCAGCCAGAATCCTCCAGGGTACTCTGGAAACACCATATATTTT.

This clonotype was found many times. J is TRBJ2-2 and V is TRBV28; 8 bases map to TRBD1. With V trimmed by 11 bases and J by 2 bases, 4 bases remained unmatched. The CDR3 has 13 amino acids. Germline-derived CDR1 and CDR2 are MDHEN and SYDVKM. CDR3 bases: TGTGCCGGCGGACAGGGCAACACCGGGGAGCTGTTTTTT. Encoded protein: CAGGQGNTGELFF. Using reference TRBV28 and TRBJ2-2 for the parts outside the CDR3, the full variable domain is DVKVTQSSRYLVKRTGEKVFLECVQDMDHENMFWYRQDPGLGLRLIYFSYDVKMKEKGDIPEGYSVSREKKERFSLILESASTNQTSMYLCAGGQGNTGELFFGEGSRLTVL.